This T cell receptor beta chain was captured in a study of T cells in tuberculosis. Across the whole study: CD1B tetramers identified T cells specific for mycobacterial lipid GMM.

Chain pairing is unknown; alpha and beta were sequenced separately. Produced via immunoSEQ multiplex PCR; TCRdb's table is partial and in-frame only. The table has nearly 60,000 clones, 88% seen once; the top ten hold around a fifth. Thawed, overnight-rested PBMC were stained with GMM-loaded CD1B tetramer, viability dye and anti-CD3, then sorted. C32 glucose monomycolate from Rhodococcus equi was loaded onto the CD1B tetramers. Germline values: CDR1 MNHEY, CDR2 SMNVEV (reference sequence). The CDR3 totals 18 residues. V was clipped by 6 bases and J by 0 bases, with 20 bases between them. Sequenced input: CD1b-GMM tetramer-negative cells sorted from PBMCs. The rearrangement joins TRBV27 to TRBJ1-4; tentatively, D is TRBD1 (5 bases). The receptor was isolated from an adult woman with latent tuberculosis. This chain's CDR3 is CASRMRGAGGATNEKLFF. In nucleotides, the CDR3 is TGTGCCAGCAGGATGAGGGGAGCCGGGGGGGCAACTAATGAAAAACTGTTTTTT.